This T cell receptor (beta chain) emerged from a study of T cell responses to AZD1222 COVID-19 vaccine. Study findings and constraints: Females made up more of the donors, who were largely white British, and clonal diversity may have come out too low.

Trimming took off 5 bases at V and 1 base at J, with 8 bases between the two ends. The CDR3 is 13 amino acids. CDR1 and CDR2 from the germline V gene are SGHTA and FQGNSA. Of note for this clone: Antigen specificity is unknown.

The method was immunoSEQ multiplex PCR; TCRdb's version includes in-frame clones alone and lacks a portion of them. The repertoire holds about 39,000 clones, about 90% seen once, with 37% in the top ten. Here the sequenced sample was peripheral blood, taken 28 days after the second AZD1222 dose. This sequence was found in an adult who received the AZD1222 COVID-19 vaccine. The chain uses TRBV7-2 and TRBJ1-1, with D possibly being TRBD1 (6 bases). The CDR3 protein is CASSPQGNTEAFF. The CDR3 DNA sequence: TGTGCCAGCAGCCCACAGGGGAACACTGAAGCTTTCTTT.